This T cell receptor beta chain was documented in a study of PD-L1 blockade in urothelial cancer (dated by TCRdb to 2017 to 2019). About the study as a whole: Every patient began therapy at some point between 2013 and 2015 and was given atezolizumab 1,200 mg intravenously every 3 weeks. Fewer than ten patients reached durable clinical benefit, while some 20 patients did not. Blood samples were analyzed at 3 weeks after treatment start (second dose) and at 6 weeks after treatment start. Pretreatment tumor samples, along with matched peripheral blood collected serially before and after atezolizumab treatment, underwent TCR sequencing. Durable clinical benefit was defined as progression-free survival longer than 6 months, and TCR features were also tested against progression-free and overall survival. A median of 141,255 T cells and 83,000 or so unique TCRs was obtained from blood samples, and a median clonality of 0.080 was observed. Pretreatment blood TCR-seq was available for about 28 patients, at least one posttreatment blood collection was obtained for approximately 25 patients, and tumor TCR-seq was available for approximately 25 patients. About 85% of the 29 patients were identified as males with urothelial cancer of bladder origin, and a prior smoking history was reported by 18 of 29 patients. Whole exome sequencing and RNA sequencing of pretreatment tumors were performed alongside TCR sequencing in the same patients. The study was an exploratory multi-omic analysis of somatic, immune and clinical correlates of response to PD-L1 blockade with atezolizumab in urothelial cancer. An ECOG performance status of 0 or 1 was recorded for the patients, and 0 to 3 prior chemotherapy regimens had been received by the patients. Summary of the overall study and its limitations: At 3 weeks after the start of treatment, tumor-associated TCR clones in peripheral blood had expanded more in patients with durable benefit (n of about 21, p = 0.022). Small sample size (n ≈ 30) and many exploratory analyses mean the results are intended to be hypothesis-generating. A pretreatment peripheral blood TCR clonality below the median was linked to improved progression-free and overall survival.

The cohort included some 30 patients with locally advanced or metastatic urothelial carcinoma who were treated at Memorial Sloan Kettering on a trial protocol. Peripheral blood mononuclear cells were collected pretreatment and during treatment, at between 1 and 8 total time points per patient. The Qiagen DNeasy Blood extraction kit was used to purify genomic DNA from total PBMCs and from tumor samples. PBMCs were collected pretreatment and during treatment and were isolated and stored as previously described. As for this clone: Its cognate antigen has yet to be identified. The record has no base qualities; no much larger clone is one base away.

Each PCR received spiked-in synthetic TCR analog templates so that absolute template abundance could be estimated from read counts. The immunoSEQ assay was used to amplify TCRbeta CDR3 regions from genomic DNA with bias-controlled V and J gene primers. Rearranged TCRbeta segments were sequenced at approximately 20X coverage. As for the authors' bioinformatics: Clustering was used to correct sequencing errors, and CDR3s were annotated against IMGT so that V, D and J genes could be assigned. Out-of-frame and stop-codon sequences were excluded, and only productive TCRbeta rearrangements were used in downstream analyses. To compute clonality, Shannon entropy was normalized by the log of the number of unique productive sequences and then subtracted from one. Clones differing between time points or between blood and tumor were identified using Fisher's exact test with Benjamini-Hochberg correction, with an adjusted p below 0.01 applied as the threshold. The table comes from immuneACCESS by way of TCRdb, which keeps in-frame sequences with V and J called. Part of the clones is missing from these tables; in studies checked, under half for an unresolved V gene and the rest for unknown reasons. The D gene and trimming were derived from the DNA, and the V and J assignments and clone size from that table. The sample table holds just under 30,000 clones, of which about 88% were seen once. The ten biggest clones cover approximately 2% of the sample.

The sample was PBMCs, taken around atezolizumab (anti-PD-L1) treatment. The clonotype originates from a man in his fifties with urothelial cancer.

The DNA sequence is given as TGTGCCTGGAAGATCGGCAGGGGGCTCTATGGCTACACCTTC. Protein translation: CAWKIGRGLYGYTF. Recombination linked TRBV30 to TRBJ1-2; TRBD1 matches 8 bases in the middle. Ends trimmed: V by 4 bases, J by 4 bases; bases unmatched to a gene: 8. CDR1 GTSNPN and CDR2 SVGIG are derived from the germline V gene (reference sequence). Measured from the cysteine to the phenylalanine, the CDR3 is 14 residues long. The kept DNA is CDR3 alone, 42 bases in frame from the first base.